This TCR beta chain derives from a study of graft-versus-host responses after intestinal transplantation. As for the study in general: Each transplant was multivisceral, liver-intestinal, or isolated intestinal. Among the recipients, all got anti-thymocyte globulin induction and then tacrolimus and steroids for 2 to 3 years. General study points: Recipient marrow showed GvH clones, some seen first in ileum or blood. Early post-transplant declines in HvG were associated with peak levels of circulating GvH clones.

Method: immunoSEQ multiplex PCR; TCRdb's copy keeps in-frame clones and lacks some. The sample yields 50,000 to 55,000 clones, about 90% seen once. Comment on this clone: Its antigen is unidentified.

This CDR3 is 13 amino acids long. Germline V gene sequence: CDR1 SQVTM, CDR2 ANQGSEA. Trimming at V came to 7 bases and at J to 0 bases, leaving 2 bases not matched to a gene. The V call is TRBV29-1, the J call TRBJ2-3; 9 bases are a match to TRBD1. This receptor was obtained from a human donor who was the organ donor for an intestinal transplant. This specimen consisted of unstimulated CD4+ T cells sorted from spleen or lymph node cells, obtained before transplant. CDR3 in amino acids: CSGQGGSTDTQYF. CDR3 sequence (DNA): TGCAGCGGACAGGGGGGTAGCACAGATACGCAGTATTTT.